These 5 T cell receptor beta chains were sequenced from one sample in a study of chemoradiotherapy in HPV16-positive cancers. TCRdb's copy holds only in-frame clones and misses some; the assay was immunoSEQ multiplex PCR. This sample has roughly 20,000 clones, with approximately 80% found just once. The source material was blood, sampled from a patient who underwent chemoradiotherapy. All receptors come from a human donor with HPV-associated anogenital cancer.

This sequence joins TRBV5-4 and TRBJ2-5, with 9 nucleotides matching TRBD2. Germline V gene lookup returns CDR1 SGHNT and CDR2 YYREEE (reference sequence). The V gene end was trimmed by 3 bases and the J gene end by 5 bases; junction bases not matched to a gene: 11. This CDR3 region has 16 residues. CDR3 sequence (DNA): TGTGCCAGCAGCTCACAGCGGGGGGCCTTTTCGGAGACCCAGTACTTC. Residues: CASSSQRGAFSETQYF.

The chain recombines TRBV19 with TRBJ2-3, with D unresolved. V dropped 7 bases and J dropped 2 bases, with 16 bases sitting between them. This CDR3 has 15 residues. CDR1 and CDR2 (germline): LNHDA, SQIVND (reference sequence). Here the CDR3 reads CASNSLRGVTDTQYF. CDR3 nucleotide sequence: TGTGCCAGTAACAGCCTCCGTGGGGTCACAGATACGCAGTATTTT.

The chain has TRBV19 and TRBJ2-1; 8 bases line up with TRBD1. Per germline, CDR1 LNHDA and CDR2 SQIVND (reference sequence). The V and J ends lost 7 bases and 5 bases, in that order; junction bases with no gene match: 7. The CDR3 has 14 amino acids. The CDR3 DNA reads as TGTGCCAGTACCCTCGACAGGGGTCACAATGAGCAGTTCTTC. Encoded protein: CASTLDRGHNEQFF.

The chain is built from TRBV9 and TRBJ2-3, with D unclear. The CDR3 is 13 residues long. Germline CDR1 reads SGDLS; CDR2 reads YYNGEE. V was pared by 0 bases and J by 7 bases, with 9 bases between. CDR3 bases: TGTGCCAGCAGCGTAGGGGTCCCTAATACGCAGTATTTT. This gives the protein CASSVGVPNTQYF. The complete variable domain, with remaining parts taken from reference TRBV9 and TRBJ2-3, reads DSGVTQTPKHLITATGQRVTLRCSPRSGDLSVYWYQQSLDQGLQFLIQYYNGEERAKGNILERFSAQQFPDLHSELNLSSLELGDSALYFCASSVGVPNTQYFGPGTRLTVL.

This clone was recorded once. The gene calls are TRBV5-1 and TRBJ1-1, with D hard to call. V lost 5 bases and J 3 bases, leaving 5 bases between the germline ends. The CDR3 extends over 11 amino acids. Germline assignment: CDR1 SGHRS and CDR2 YFSETQ. The CDR3 DNA sequence: TGCGCCAGCAGGCTTTACACTGAAGCTTTCTTT. It is translated as CASRLYTEAFF.